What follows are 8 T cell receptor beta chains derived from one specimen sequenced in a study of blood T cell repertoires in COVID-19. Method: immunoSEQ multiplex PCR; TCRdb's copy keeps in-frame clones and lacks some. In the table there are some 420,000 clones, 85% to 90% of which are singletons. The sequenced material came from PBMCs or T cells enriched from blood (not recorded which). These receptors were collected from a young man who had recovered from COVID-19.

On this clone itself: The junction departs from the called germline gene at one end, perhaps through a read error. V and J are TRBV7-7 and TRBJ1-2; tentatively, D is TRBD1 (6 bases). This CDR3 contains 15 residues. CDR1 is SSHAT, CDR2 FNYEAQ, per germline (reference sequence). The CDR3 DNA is TGTGCTAGCAGCCCGATACAGGGTATATCGGACGGCTACACCTTC. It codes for CASSPIQGISDGYTF. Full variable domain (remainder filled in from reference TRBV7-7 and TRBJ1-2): GAGVSQSPRYKVTKRGQDVTLRCDPISSHATLYWYQQALGQGPEFLTYFNYEAQPDKSGLPSDRFSAERPEGSISTLTIQRTEQRDSAMYRCASSPIQGISDGYTFGSGTRLTVV.

Here the CDR3 reads CASSPPGTEAFF. The CDR3 region has the DNA TGCGCCAGCAGCCCCCCCGGCACTGAAGCTTTCTTT. The chain is built from TRBV5-1 and TRBJ1-1, with unresolved D. V gave up 4 bases and J gave up 4 bases, with 8 bases separating them. The V gene's germline CDR1 is SGHRS and CDR2 YFSETQ. There are 12 residues in the CDR3.

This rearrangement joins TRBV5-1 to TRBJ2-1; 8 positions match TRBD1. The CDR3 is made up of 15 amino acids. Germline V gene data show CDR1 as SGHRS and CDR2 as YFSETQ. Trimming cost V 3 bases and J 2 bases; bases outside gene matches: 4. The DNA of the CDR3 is TGCGCCAGCAGCTCCGGACAGGGCGCCTACAATGAGCAGTTCTTC. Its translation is CASSSGQGAYNEQFF.

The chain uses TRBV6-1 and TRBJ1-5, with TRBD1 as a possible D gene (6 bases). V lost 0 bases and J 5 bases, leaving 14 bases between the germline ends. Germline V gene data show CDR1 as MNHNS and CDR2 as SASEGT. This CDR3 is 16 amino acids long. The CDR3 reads CASSEALRTDYQPQHF. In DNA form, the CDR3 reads TGTGCCAGCAGTGAAGCGCTTCGGACAGATTATCAGCCCCAGCATTTT.

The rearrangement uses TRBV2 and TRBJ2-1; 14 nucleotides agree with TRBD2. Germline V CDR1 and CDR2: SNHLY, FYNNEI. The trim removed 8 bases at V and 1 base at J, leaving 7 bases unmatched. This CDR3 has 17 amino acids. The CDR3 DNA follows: TGTGCCAGCGCTGGACTAGCGGGAGGAGGGTCCTACAATGAGCAGTTCTTC. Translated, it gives CASAGLAGGGSYNEQFF. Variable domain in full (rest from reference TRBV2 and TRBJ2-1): EPEVTQTPSHQVTQMGQEVILRCVPISNHLYFYWYRQILGQKVEFLVSFYNNEISEKSEIFDDQFSVERPDGSNFTLKIRSTKLEDSAMYFCASAGLAGGGSYNEQFFGPGTRLTVL.

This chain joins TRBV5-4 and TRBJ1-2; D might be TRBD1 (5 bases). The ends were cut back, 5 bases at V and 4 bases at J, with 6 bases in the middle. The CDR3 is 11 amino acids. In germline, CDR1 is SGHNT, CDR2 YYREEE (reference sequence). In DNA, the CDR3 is TGTGCCAGCAGGGGACTCTATGGCTACACCTTC. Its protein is CASRGLYGYTF.

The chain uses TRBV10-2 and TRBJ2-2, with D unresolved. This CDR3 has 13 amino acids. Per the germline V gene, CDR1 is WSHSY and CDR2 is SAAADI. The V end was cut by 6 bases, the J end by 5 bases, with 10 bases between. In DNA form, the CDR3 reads TGCGCCAGCAGGTCAACAAGAACCGGGGAGCTGTTTTTT. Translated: CASRSTRTGELFF.

CDR3 in amino acids: CASSGGLAGRNEQFF. In DNA form, the CDR3 reads TGTGCCAGCAGCGGGGGACTAGCGGGACGCAATGAGCAGTTCTTC. The chain is built from TRBV9 and TRBJ2-1; 13 bases agree with TRBD2. Germline CDR1 is SGDLS and CDR2 is YYNGEE. V shed 3 bases, J shed 6 bases, and the junction held 3 bases outside the gene matches. The CDR3 has 15 amino acids.